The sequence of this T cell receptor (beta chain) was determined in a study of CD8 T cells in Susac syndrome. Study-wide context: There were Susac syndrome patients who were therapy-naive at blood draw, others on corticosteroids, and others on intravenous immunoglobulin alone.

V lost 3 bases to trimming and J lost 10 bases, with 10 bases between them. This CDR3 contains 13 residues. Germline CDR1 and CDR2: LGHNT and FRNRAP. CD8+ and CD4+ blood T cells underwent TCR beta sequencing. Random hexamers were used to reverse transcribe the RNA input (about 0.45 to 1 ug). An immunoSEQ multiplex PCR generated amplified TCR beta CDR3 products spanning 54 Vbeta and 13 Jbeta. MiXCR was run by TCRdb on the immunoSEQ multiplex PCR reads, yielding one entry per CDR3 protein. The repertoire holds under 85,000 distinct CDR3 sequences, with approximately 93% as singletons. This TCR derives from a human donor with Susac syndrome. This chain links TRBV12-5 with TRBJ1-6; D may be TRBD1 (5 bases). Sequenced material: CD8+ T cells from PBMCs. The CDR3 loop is CASGFSGDSPLHF. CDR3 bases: TGTGCTAGTGGTTTTTCCGGGGACTCACCCCTCCACTTT.